This T cell receptor (beta chain) was sequenced during a study of PD-L1 blockade in urothelial cancer. The ends were cut back, 0 bases at V and 6 bases at J, with 9 bases in the middle. Germline CDR1 and CDR2: MGHRA and YSYEKL. The CDR3 length is 14 residues. Templates that were synthetic TCR analogs were spiked into each PCR. Profiling relied on immunoSEQ multiplex PCR, and the TCRdb table lists in-frame clones only, not all of them. Of tens of thousands of clones detected, approximately 80% appear once; the ten largest clones hold 3% to 4.5%. This clone is categorized as medium-sized. The sequencing used PBMCs, collected around atezolizumab (anti-PD-L1) treatment. The receptor's source is a man between 65 and 80 years old with urothelial cancer. This chain links TRBV4-1 with TRBJ1-5, with D uncertain. The CDR3 here is CASSQDDRGQPQHF. As DNA, the CDR3 is TGCGCCAGCAGCCAAGATGACCGGGGTCAGCCCCAGCATTTT.